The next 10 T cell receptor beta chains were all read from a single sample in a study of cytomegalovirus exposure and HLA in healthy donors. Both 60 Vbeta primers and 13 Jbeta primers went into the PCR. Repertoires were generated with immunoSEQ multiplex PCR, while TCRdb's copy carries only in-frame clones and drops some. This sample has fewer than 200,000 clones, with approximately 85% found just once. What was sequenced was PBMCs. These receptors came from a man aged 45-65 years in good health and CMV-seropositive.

CDR3 residues: CASSDRSSNQPQHF. CDR3 DNA sequence: TGTGCCAGCAGTGACAGATCTAGCAATCAGCCCCAGCATTTT. The J gene is TRBJ1-5, the V gene TRBV2, with D uncertain. CDR3 size: 14 residues. Germline-derived CDR1 and CDR2 are SNHLY and FYNNEI. Trimming cost V 3 bases and J 0 bases, with 6 bases left between them. Looking up the rest from reference TRBV2 and TRBJ1-5 gives the full variable domain: EPEVTQTPSHQVTQMGQEVILRCVPISNHLYFYWYRQILGQKVEFLVSFYNNEISEKSEIFDDQFSVERPDGSNFTLKIRSTKLEDSAMYFCASSDRSSNQPQHFGDGTRLSIL.

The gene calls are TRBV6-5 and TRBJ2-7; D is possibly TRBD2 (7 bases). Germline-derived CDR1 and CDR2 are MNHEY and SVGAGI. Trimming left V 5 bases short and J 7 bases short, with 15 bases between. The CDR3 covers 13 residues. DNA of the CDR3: TGTGCCAGCAGTCAAGGGGGGGCGGGGGAGCAGTACTTC. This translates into CASSQGGAGEQYF.

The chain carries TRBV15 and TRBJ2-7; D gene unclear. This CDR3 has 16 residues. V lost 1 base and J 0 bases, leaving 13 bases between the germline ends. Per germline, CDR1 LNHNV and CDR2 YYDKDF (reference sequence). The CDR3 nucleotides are TGTGCCACCAGCAGAGGCGGAGAAACGAGCTCCTACGAGCAGTACTTC. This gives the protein CATSRGGETSSYEQYF.

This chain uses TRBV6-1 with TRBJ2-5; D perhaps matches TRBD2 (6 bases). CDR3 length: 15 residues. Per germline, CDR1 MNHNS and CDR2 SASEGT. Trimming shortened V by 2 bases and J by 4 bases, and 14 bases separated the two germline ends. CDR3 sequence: CASSERRVGGETQYF. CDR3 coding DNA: TGTGCCAGCAGTGAACGCCGTGTCGGGGGAGAGACCCAGTACTTC.

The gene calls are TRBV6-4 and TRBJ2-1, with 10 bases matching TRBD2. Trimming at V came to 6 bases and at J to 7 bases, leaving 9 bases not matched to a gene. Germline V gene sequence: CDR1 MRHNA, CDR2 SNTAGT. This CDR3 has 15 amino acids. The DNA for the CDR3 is TGTGCCAGCAGCGATCCTAGCGGGAGATCGAATGAGCAGTTCTTC. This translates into CASSDPSGRSNEQFF.

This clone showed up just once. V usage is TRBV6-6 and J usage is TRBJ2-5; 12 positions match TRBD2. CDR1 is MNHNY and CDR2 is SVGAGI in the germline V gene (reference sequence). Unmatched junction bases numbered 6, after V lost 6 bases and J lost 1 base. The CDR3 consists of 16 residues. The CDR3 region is CASRKTSGGPQETQYF. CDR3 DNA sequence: TGTGCCAGCAGGAAGACTAGCGGGGGCCCCCAAGAGACCCAGTACTTC.

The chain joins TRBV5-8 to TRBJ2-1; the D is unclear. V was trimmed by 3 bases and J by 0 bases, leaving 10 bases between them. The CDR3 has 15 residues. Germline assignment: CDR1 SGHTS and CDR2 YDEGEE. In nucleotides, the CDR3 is TGTGCCAGCAGCTCGCGGTTTTACTCCTACAATGAGCAGTTCTTC. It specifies CASSSRFYSYNEQFF.

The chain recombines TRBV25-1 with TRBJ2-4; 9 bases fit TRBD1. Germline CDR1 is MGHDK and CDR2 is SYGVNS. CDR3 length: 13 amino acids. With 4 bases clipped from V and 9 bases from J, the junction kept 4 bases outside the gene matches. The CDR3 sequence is CASSVRTGVIQYF. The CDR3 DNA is TGTGCCAGCAGTGTAAGGACAGGGGTCATTCAGTACTTC.

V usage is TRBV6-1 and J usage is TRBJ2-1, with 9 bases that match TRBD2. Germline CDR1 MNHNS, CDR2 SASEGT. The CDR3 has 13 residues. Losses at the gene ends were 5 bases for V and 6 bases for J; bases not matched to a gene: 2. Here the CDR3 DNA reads TGTGCCAGCAGTCCGGGACTAGCCAATGAGCAGTTCTTC. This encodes CASSPGLANEQFF.

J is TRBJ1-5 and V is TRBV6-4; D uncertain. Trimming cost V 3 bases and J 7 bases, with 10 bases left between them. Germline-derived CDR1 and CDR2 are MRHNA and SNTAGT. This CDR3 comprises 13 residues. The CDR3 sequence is CASSERTGQPQHF. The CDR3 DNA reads TGTGCCAGCAGTGAAAGGACGGGGCAGCCCCAGCATTTT.